This TCR beta chain derives from a study of blood T cell repertoires in COVID-19. Study-level information: Some COVID-19 samples were acute and others convalescent; all came from the United States, Italy and Spain.

Authors' data handling: Counts of nucleated cells, estimated from reference gene primer amplification, were obtained. Repertoires were generated with immunoSEQ multiplex PCR, while TCRdb's copy carries only in-frame clones and drops some. V, J and clone size derive from that table, while D and trimming were established from the DNA sequence. The sample includes 150,000 to 200,000 clones, approximately 85% of them seen just once. The CDR3 is 16 amino acids. CDR1 is MGHRA and CDR2 is YSYEKL in the germline V gene. Trimming shortened V by 2 bases and J by 11 bases, and 21 bases separated the two germline ends.

This receptor was taken from a human donor with active or convalescent COVID-19. The donor label of this sample is uncertain. The chain has TRBV4-1 and TRBJ1-4; possibly TRBD1 for D (5 bases). Sequencing was done on a sample of peripheral blood. This chain's CDR3 is CASSQTGVTNSLKLFF. In DNA, the CDR3 is TGCGCCAGCAGCCAAACGGGGGTCACAAACTCCTTGAAACTGTTTTTT.